The 18 T cell receptor beta chains below all came from one sample that was sequenced in a study of T cell responses to AZD1222 COVID-19 vaccine. Method: immunoSEQ multiplex PCR; TCRdb's copy keeps in-frame clones and lacks some. The data show roughly 190,000 clones, with roughly 93% seen just once and roughly 0.99% held by the top ten. Specimen: peripheral blood, collected on day 0 of AZD1222 vaccination. The origin of the receptors is an adult in good health.

V usage is TRBV10-3 and J usage is TRBJ1-1, with 9 bases aligning to TRBD1. Germline CDR1 and CDR2: ENHRY and SYGVKD. V shed 2 bases and J 0 bases; nucleotides not matched to a gene: 1. The CDR3 totals 15 residues. CDR3 amino acids: CAISEGDRVNTEAFF. The CDR3 nucleotides read TGTGCCATCAGTGAGGGGGACAGGGTGAACACTGAAGCTTTCTTT.

This clone was observed a handful of times. The chain carries TRBV29-1 and TRBJ2-7; D possibly uses TRBD1 or TRBD2 (5 bases each). V lost 8 bases and J 5 bases, leaving 16 bases between the germline ends. CDR1 is SQVTM and CDR2 is ANQGSEA in the germline V gene. There are 12 residues in the CDR3. The CDR3: CSTGATGNEQYF. DNA of the CDR3: TGCAGCACCGGGGCTACGGGGAACGAGCAGTACTTC.

This clone was seen only once. The gene calls are TRBV28 and TRBJ2-7; 11 bases map to TRBD1. With V trimmed by 6 bases and J by 4 bases, 8 bases remained unmatched. The CDR3 runs to 15 residues. CDR1 and CDR2 (germline): MDHEN, SYDVKM. The DNA for the CDR3 is TGTGCCAGCAGCGATTGGACAGGGGGCGTATACGAGCAGTACTTC. Translation: CASSDWTGGVYEQYF.

This clone came up a few times. V is TRBV5-5 and J is TRBJ2-1; 8 bases align to TRBD2. Trimming at V came to 3 bases and at J to 8 bases, leaving 7 bases not matched to a gene. CDR1 and CDR2 (germline): SGHKS, YYEKEE (reference sequence). CDR3 length: 14 residues. In DNA, the CDR3 is TGTGCCAGCAGCTCTGTCGGGAGGGCCGATGAGCAGTTCTTC. Protein sequence: CASSSVGRADEQFF.

V usage is TRBV27 and J usage is TRBJ1-2; D is undetermined. CDR1 is MNHEY, CDR2 SMNVEV, per germline (reference sequence). CDR3 size: 16 residues. With 2 bases removed from V and 0 bases from J, the gap between germline ends came to 13 bases. For the CDR3, the DNA is TGTGCCAGCAGTTTAGGTCCACCGGACGCTAACTATGGCTACACCTTC. Its protein product is CASSLGPPDANYGYTF.

The chain has TRBV5-1 and TRBJ1-2; D uncertain. V dropped 1 base and J dropped 8 bases, with 9 bases sitting between them. The V gene's germline CDR1 is SGHRS and CDR2 YFSETQ. The CDR3 is 12 amino acids. The CDR3 sequence: CASSLTADGYTF. In nucleotides, the CDR3 is TGCGCCAGCAGCTTGACGGCTGACGGCTACACCTTC. Full variable domain (outside the CDR3, taken from reference TRBV5-1 and TRBJ1-2): KAGVTQTPRYLIKTRGQQVTLSCSPISGHRSVSWYQQTPGQGLQFLFEYFSETQRNKGNFPGRFSGRQFSNSRSEMNVSTLELGDSALYLCASSLTADGYTFGSGTRLTVV.

This chain joins TRBV7-3 and TRBJ2-7; tentatively, D is TRBD1 or TRBD2 (7 bases each). The CDR3 has 15 amino acids. The germline gives CDR1 SGHTA, CDR2 FQGTGA. The V gene lost 4 bases and the J gene lost 1 base, with 14 bases spanning the gap. The CDR3 sequence: CASSSLQGGSYEQYF. As DNA, the CDR3 is TGTGCCAGCAGCTCCCTGCAGGGGGGGTCCTACGAGCAGTACTTC. Based on the CDR3 plus reference TRBV7-3 and TRBJ2-7, the full variable domain is GAGVSQTPSNKVTEKGKYVELRCDPISGHTALYWYRQSLGQGPEFLIYFQGTGAADDSGLPNDRFFAVRPEGSVSTLKIQRTERGDSAVYLCASSSLQGGSYEQYFGPGTRLTVT.

The chain joins TRBV2 to TRBJ2-4; D assignment may be TRBD1 or TRBD2 (6 bases each). The V and J ends lost 10 bases and 7 bases respectively, with 29 bases between them. The germline V gene has CDR1 SNHLY and CDR2 FYNNEI. This CDR3 region has 17 residues. Here the CDR3 DNA reads TGTGCCACTTCCTCGGGGGAGTTTTCTGGGGGCCTGAACATTCAGTACTTC. Amino acids: CATSSGEFSGGLNIQYF.

V usage is TRBV13 and J usage is TRBJ2-7; 12 bases are a match to TRBD1. V lost 4 bases, J lost 2 bases, and 3 bases stayed unmatched. The CDR3 runs 15 residues. Germline lookup yields CDR1 PRHDT and CDR2 FYEKMQ (reference sequence). The CDR3 bases are TGTGCCAGCAGCTCAGGGACAGGGGGCACCTACGAGCAGTACTTC. Its translation: CASSSGTGGTYEQYF.

The gene calls are TRBV6-5 and TRBJ2-7; TRBD2 is a possible D gene (7 bases). This CDR3 is 13 amino acids long. Germline loops: CDR1 MNHEY, CDR2 SVGAGI. In DNA form, the CDR3 reads TGTGCTACCAGGGGAGGGGAATCCTACGAGCAGTACTTC. Translation: CATRGGESYEQYF.

The chain couples TRBV12-3 or TRBV12-4 to TRBJ1-2, with a possible D match to TRBD1 (5 bases). This CDR3 is 13 amino acids long. Trimming shortened V by 6 bases and J by 2 bases, and 10 bases separated the two germline ends. DNA for the CDR3: TGTGCCAGCAGCCCTGCAGGGAACTATGGCTACACCTTC. Translating it yields CASSPAGNYGYTF.

This chain joins TRBV28 and TRBJ2-1; possible D gene TRBD2, 5 bases. Germline CDR1 is MDHEN and CDR2 is SYDVKM. The CDR3 sequence is 16 residues long. V was cut by 5 bases and J by 4 bases, with 18 bases left in between. CDR3 protein: CASSLSSEEQYNEQFF. CDR3 in DNA: TGTGCCAGCAGTCTAAGTAGCGAGGAACAATACAATGAGCAGTTCTTC.

The chain is built from TRBV7-2 and TRBJ2-7, with 10 bases fitting TRBD2. CDR1 is SGHTA and CDR2 is FQGNSA in the germline V gene. V gave up 5 bases and J gave up 1 base; unmatched junction bases: 5. This CDR3 has 15 residues. This CDR3 reads CASSEASGGSYEQYF. DNA of the CDR3: TGTGCCAGCAGCGAAGCTAGCGGGGGTTCCTACGAGCAGTACTTC.

This clone has only one observation. The gene calls are TRBV15 and TRBJ1-5; D possibly corresponds to TRBD1 (5 bases). V lost 3 bases and J 4 bases, leaving 7 bases between the germline ends. The length of the CDR3 is 13 residues. Looked up from germline, CDR1 is LNHNV and CDR2 is YYDKDF (reference sequence). In DNA, the CDR3 is TGTGCCACCAGCAGGGGGCAGAATCAGCCCCAGCATTTT. Amino acids: CATSRGQNQPQHF.

The V and J genes are TRBV18 and TRBJ1-2; D may be TRBD1 (5 bases). The CDR3 runs to 18 residues. From germline, CDR1 is KGHSH and CDR2 LQKENI. The germline V and J ends were trimmed by 4 bases and 5 bases, with 26 bases remaining between them. The CDR3 region has the DNA TGTGCCAGCTCACTTCGGAGAAGGGGCGAGGCTACAACATATGGCTACACCTTC. Translated: CASSLRRRGEATTYGYTF.

The CDR3 nucleotides read TGTGCCAGTAGCCTCCGGGGTACATCCTACGAGCAGTACTTC. This sequence encodes CASSLRGTSYEQYF. This chain links TRBV19 with TRBJ2-7; possible D gene TRBD2, 5 bases. The CDR3 has 14 amino acids. Looked up from germline, CDR1 is LNHDA and CDR2 is SQIVND (reference sequence). V was shortened by 6 bases and J by 1 base, with 13 bases between the two germline ends.

The chain recombines TRBV11-2 with TRBJ2-2; 8 bases line up with TRBD2. Germline CDR1 and CDR2: SGHAT and FQNNGV. The CDR3 is 14 residues long. V lost 8 bases and J lost 4; bases outside the gene matches: 6. CDR3 in amino acids: CASFPSGSTGELFF. In DNA form, the CDR3 reads TGTGCCAGCTTCCCCAGCGGGAGCACCGGGGAGCTGTTTTTT.

The chain couples TRBV3-1 (or the pseudogene TRBV3-2) to TRBJ2-3, with D possibly matching TRBD1 (5 bases). The V gene lost 2 bases and the J gene lost 6 bases, with 18 bases spanning the gap. CDR1 and CDR2 (germline): LGHDT, YNNKEL (reference sequence). This CDR3 is 16 amino acids long. The DNA for the CDR3 is TGTGCCAGCAGCCAAAGTTGTATAATAGGGGTTGATACGCAGTATTTT. Encoded protein: CASSQSCIIGVDTQYF.